This T cell receptor (beta chain) emerged from a study of T cell responses to AZD1222 COVID-19 vaccine. Comments on this clone: Its antigen is not identified.

General study findings and limits: An increase in Spike-specific TCR breadth and depth was observed after two AZD1222 doses. Nearly half of the spike-specific TCRs reportedly recognize variant regions that carry no mutations. The sample set comprised mostly white British donors with more females, and clonal diversity was possibly underestimated. Just 5 to 7 people given AZD1222 tested seropositive at baseline.

V shed 4 bases and J shed 10 bases, with 19 bases lying between them. This CDR3 is 14 amino acids long. The germline V gene encodes CDR1 SGHDN and CDR2 FVKESK. Profiling relied on immunoSEQ multiplex PCR, and the TCRdb table lists in-frame clones only, not all of them. There are 150,000 to 180,000 clones in the sample; over 70% occur only once, and about 9.8% lies in the top ten. This sequence originates from an adult who received the AZD1222 COVID-19 vaccine. Sequenced material: peripheral blood, taken 28 days after the second AZD1222 dose. The rearrangement joins TRBV14 to TRBJ1-1, with D uncertain. The CDR3 DNA follows: TGTGCCAGCAGCCCAGTAGGGTGGGGTTTAGGAGCTTTCTTT. This gives the protein CASSPVGWGLGAFF.